The source of this TCR beta chain is a study of spatial heterogeneity in lung cancer. Time point denoted: blood at routine non-recurrence follow-up after resection. This CDR3 comprises 15 residues. CDR1 SGHAT and CDR2 FQNNGV come from the germline V gene. V was clipped by 1 base and J by 2 bases; unmatched bases: 5. TCRdb independently ran MiXCR on the 5' RACE reads; one entry per CDR3 protein. This sample carries about 120,000 distinct CDR3 sequences, 10% to 13% of them seen once, and the ten largest clones take around 24%. This receptor was obtained from a female donor with early-stage non-small cell lung cancer. The sample consisted of PBMCs, taken at follow-up. V gene TRBV11-2 combines with J gene TRBJ2-7, with 7 bases aligning to TRBD2. The CDR3 reads CASSLGSGTTYEQYF. The CDR3 nucleotides are TGTGCCAGCAGCTTAGGGTCCGGGACTACCTACGAGCAGTACTTC.